Below, 21 T cell receptor beta chains from the same sample are listed, as sequenced in a study of blood T cells in healthy people across ages. Then a second PCR, running roughly 6 to 11 cycles, was carried out with a sample-barcoded 5' primer and a J-beta primer mix. One entry per CDR3 protein, called by TCRdb with MiXCR from the 5' RACE reads. Of some 780,000 distinct CDR3 sequences in the sample, roughly 50% were seen once. Input material: blood. The receptors were gathered from a middle-aged man in good health.

The V call is TRBV29-1, the J call TRBJ2-6, with a weak D call TRBD1 (5 bases). The CDR3 runs 17 residues. The germline CDR1 and CDR2 sequences are SQVTM and ANQGSEA. V lost 4 bases to trimming and J lost 4 bases, with 20 bases between them. The CDR3 is CSVVGHAASGGANVLTF. The CDR3 DNA reads as TGCAGCGTTGTAGGACACGCAGCCTCGGGCGGGGCCAACGTCCTGACTTTC.

This chain connects TRBV12-3 or TRBV12-4 to TRBJ1-4, with 8 nucleotides matching TRBD1. The ends lost 5 bases at V and 7 bases at J; junction bases unmatched: 9. CDR3 length equals 15 residues. The chain's CDR3 is CASSPGQGVSEKLFF. In nucleotides, the CDR3 is TGTGCCAGCAGTCCCGGACAGGGAGTCAGTGAAAAACTGTTTTTT.

J is TRBJ2-3 and V is TRBV27; 7 bases line up with TRBD2. The V and J ends lost 0 bases and 2 bases, in that order; junction bases with no gene match: 8. Germline CDR1 and CDR2: MNHEY and SMNVEV (reference sequence). The length of the CDR3 is 17 residues. CDR3 DNA: TGTGCCAGCAGTTTATCGCCCTCGCGGGAGTACACAGATACGCAGTATTTT. It specifies CASSLSPSREYTDTQYF.

This clonotype was counted a few times. The chain combines TRBV29-1 with TRBJ1-2; D gene uncertain. The length of the CDR3 is 11 residues. From germline, CDR1 is SQVTM and CDR2 ANQGSEA. Trimming cost V 4 bases and J 7 bases, with 10 bases left between them. The DNA for the CDR3 is TGCAGCGTTGTGGATCAAGGTGGCTACACCTTC. It specifies CSVVDQGGYTF.

This clonotype was picked up a small number of times. The CDR3 loop reads CASSPVGKMKADTQYF. CDR3 bases: TGTGCCAGCAGCCCCGTAGGGAAGATGAAAGCAGATACGCAGTATTTT. The gene calls are TRBV7-6 and TRBJ2-3, with unresolved D. Trimming removed 5 bases from V and 4 bases from J, with 19 bases in between. There are 16 residues in the CDR3. Germline V gene data show CDR1 as SGHVS and CDR2 as FNYEAQ.

This clonotype came up a few times. The chain recombines TRBV20-1 with TRBJ1-2; 8 bases line up with TRBD1. Trimming took 7 bases from V and 3 from J; bases not matched to a gene: 4. Germline V gene sequence: CDR1 DFQATT, CDR2 SNEGSKA (reference sequence). The CDR3 length is 12 residues. CDR3 sequence: CSVLQGDYGYTF. CDR3 bases: TGCAGTGTTCTACAGGGGGACTATGGCTACACCTTC.

The genes are TRBV25-1 and TRBJ1-5, with a weak D call TRBD1 (6 bases). The ends were cut back, 8 bases at V and 6 bases at J, with 17 bases in the middle. The CDR3 contains 14 residues. CDR1 is MGHDK, CDR2 SYGVNS, per germline. The CDR3 is CASGPPGASQPQHF. DNA of the CDR3: TGTGCCAGCGGGCCCCCGGGGGCGTCTCAGCCCCAGCATTTT.

This clonotype appeared many times. The rearrangement joins TRBV7-2 to TRBJ2-7; 10 positions agree with TRBD2. Germline CDR1 SGHTA, CDR2 FQGNSA. Trimming at V came to 1 base and at J to 2 bases, leaving 2 bases not matched to a gene. The CDR3 runs 15 residues. Here the CDR3 reads CASSLGLAGAYEQYF. The CDR3 DNA reads TGTGCCAGCAGCTTAGGGCTAGCGGGAGCCTACGAGCAGTACTTC.

In this sample, this clonotype turned up many times. The V and J genes are TRBV6-5 and TRBJ1-6, with 7 bases matching TRBD1. The J segment lost 8 bases and the V segment lost 4 bases, leaving 5 bases of the junction unmatched. CDR1 and CDR2 from the germline V gene are MNHEY and SVGAGI. The CDR3 sequence is 14 residues long. The CDR3 region is CASSLGGWDSPLHF. The CDR3 DNA follows: TGTGCCAGCAGTTTAGGGGGCTGGGATTCACCCCTCCACTTT.

The chain is built from TRBV27 and TRBJ2-3, with TRBD2 matching 9 bases. CDR1 is MNHEY, CDR2 SMNVEV, per germline (reference sequence). The J segment lost 5 bases and the V segment lost 6 bases, leaving 6 bases of the junction unmatched. The CDR3 length is 14 residues. CDR3 nucleotides: TGTGCCAGCAGACGAGCGGGGGGATTAGATACGCAGTATTTT. Encoded protein: CASRRAGGLDTQYF.

V and J are TRBV27 and TRBJ2-3; 9 nucleotides agree with TRBD2. The V and J ends lost 10 bases and 2 bases, in that order; junction bases with no gene match: 10. The CDR3 is 15 amino acids. CDR1 and CDR2 from the germline V gene are MNHEY and SMNVEV (reference sequence). DNA for the CDR3: TGTGCCATTAGCCGCGCGGGAGGGATCACAGATACGCAGTATTTT. It yields the protein CAISRAGGITDTQYF.

This clonotype was detected many times. This chain uses TRBV5-1 with TRBJ2-3, with a tentative D call TRBD2 (6 bases). Germline CDR1 is SGHRS and CDR2 is YFSETQ. CDR3 length: 15 amino acids. V was trimmed by 4 bases and J by 0 bases, leaving 12 bases between them. CDR3 in DNA: TGCGCCAGCAGCCTTAGCGGAGCTAGCACAGATACGCAGTATTTT. Translation: CASSLSGASTDTQYF.

The chain couples TRBV6-1 to TRBJ2-4; tentatively, D is TRBD2 (6 bases). This CDR3 has 19 amino acids. Germline loops: CDR1 MNHNS, CDR2 SASEGT. V was clipped by 5 bases and J by 0 bases, with 23 bases between them. CDR3 loop: CASSHLSRGSGIAKNIQYF. The CDR3 nucleotides are TGTGCCAGCAGTCATCTAAGTCGGGGTAGCGGTATAGCCAAAAACATTCAGTACTTC.

V gene TRBV4-3 combines with J gene TRBJ1-1; D might be TRBD1 (6 bases). This CDR3 is built from 13 residues. V lost 8 bases and J lost 3, with 13 bases in between. Germline-derived CDR1 and CDR2 are LGHNA and YSLEER. CDR3 protein: CASAHREDTEAFF. DNA of the CDR3: TGCGCCAGCGCCCACAGGGAGGACACTGAAGCTTTCTTT.

The V call is TRBV6-5, the J call TRBJ2-5, with 10 bases identical to TRBD1. The CDR3 consists of 16 residues. The ends lost 5 bases at V and 11 bases at J; junction bases unmatched: 17. Germline lookup yields CDR1 MNHEY and CDR2 SVGAGI. The chain's CDR3 is CASSLTGTGVRNEQYF. The CDR3, as DNA: TGTGCCAGCAGTCTTACCGGGACAGGGGTTCGCAATGAGCAGTACTTC.

This clonotype came up a few times. The V call is TRBV4-2, the J call TRBJ2-3; no definite D call. The V end was cut by 0 bases, the J end by 5 bases, with 15 bases between. This CDR3 has 16 residues. Germline V gives CDR1 LGHNA, CDR2 YNFKEQ. The CDR3 is CASSQEGLGSQDTQYF. CDR3 bases: TGTGCCAGCAGCCAAGAAGGTCTTGGCTCCCAAGATACGCAGTATTTT.

As regards this clonotype: Its ends do not fully match the called genes, so a read error is possible. The chain carries TRBV6-5 and TRBJ2-3; TRBD2 agrees at 13 bases. Germline V CDR1 and CDR2: MNHEY, SVGAGI. The CDR3 runs 18 residues. As DNA, the CDR3 is TGTGCCAGCAGTTTGGGACTAGCGGGATCGTTCGGCACAGATACGCAGTTTTTT. It is translated as CASSLGLAGSFGTDTQFF.

The chain has TRBV5-4 and TRBJ2-7; D is perhaps TRBD1 (6 bases). Germline loops: CDR1 SGHNT, CDR2 YYREEE (reference sequence). The CDR3 has 16 amino acids. The ends were cut back, 0 bases at V and 4 bases at J, with 17 bases in the middle. CDR3 loop: CASSLGTVTVFYEQYF. CDR3 sequence (DNA): TGTGCCAGCAGCTTGGGGACAGTAACCGTCTTTTACGAGCAGTACTTC.

The rearrangement joins TRBV7-9 to TRBJ1-5; unclear D gene. V lost 5 bases and J lost 11, with 19 bases in between. Germline-derived CDR1 and CDR2 are SEHNR and FQNEAQ (reference sequence). The CDR3 is 14 amino acids. CDR3 nucleotides: TGTGCCAGCAGCGGGAGAGAAGGGAGAACGGCCCAGCATTTT. Protein sequence: CASSGREGRTAQHF.

In regard to this clonotype: Compared with germline, one end of the junction differs, possibly owing to a read error. The chain has TRBV15 and TRBJ2-5; no reliable D call. Germline CDR1 is LNHNV and CDR2 is YYDKDF (reference sequence). This CDR3 spans 14 amino acids. The CDR3 DNA is TGTGTCACCAGCAGTCTCGACTACCAAGAGACCCAGTACTTC. Its protein is CVTSSLDYQETQYF.

The chain carries TRBV5-6 and TRBJ2-1; a weak D match, TRBD1 (6 bases). The CDR3 has 14 residues. V was pared by 5 bases and J by 4 bases, with 13 bases between. CDR1 and CDR2 from the germline V gene are SGHDT and YYEEEE. In nucleotides, the CDR3 is TGTGCCAGCAGGATCGGGACAAATTACAATGAGCAGTTCTTC. Protein sequence: CASRIGTNYNEQFF. The variable domain in full, completed from reference TRBV5-6 and TRBJ2-1, reads DAGVTQSPTHLIKTRGQQVTLRCSPKSGHDTVSWYQQALGQGPQFIFQYYEEEERQRGNFPDRFSGHQFPNYSSELNVNALLLGDSALYLCASRIGTNYNEQFFGPGTRLTVL.